This TCR beta chain was identified during a study of T cells in Graves' hyperthyroidism and ophthalmopathy. CDR1 is MNHEY, CDR2 SVGEGT, per germline. V was cut by 6 bases and J by 4 bases, with 18 bases left in between. The CDR3 contains 15 residues. This clonotype has a handful of counts. The TCR beta CDR3 regions underwent amplification using RNA transcripts as the source. The HTBI primer set was used in a first-round RT-PCR of the TCR CDR3. TCRdb used MiXCR to reprocess the multiplex PCR reads, holding one entry per CDR3 protein. Of some 600,000 distinct CDR3 sequences detected, about 14% appear once; the ten largest clones hold 5.8%.

This TCR came from a woman in her thirties with Graves' hyperthyroidism that later progressed to Graves' ophthalmopathy. The chain couples TRBV6-2 or TRBV6-3 to TRBJ2-5; possible D gene TRBD2, 5 bases. Sequences were obtained from blood. As DNA, the CDR3 is TGTGCCAGCAGGCGTAATTGGGAGTTTAGAGAGACCCAGTACTTC. It specifies CASRRNWEFRETQYF.